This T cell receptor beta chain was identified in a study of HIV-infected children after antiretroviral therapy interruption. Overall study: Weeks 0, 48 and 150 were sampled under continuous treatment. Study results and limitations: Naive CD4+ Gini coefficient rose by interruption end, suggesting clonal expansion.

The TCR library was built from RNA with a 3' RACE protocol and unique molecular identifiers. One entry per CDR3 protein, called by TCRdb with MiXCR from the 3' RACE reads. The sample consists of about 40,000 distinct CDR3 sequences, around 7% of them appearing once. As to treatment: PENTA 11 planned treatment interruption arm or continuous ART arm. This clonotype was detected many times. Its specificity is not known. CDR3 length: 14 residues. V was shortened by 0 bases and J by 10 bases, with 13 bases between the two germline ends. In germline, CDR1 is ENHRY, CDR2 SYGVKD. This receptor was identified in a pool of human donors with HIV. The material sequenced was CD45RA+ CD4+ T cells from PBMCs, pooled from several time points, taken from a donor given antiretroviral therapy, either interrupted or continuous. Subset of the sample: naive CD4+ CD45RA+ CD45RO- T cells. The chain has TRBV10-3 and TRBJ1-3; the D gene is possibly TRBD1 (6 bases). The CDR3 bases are TGTGCCATCAGTGAGTCGGGGGCAGGAGGAACCATATATTTT. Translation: CAISESGAGGTIYF.